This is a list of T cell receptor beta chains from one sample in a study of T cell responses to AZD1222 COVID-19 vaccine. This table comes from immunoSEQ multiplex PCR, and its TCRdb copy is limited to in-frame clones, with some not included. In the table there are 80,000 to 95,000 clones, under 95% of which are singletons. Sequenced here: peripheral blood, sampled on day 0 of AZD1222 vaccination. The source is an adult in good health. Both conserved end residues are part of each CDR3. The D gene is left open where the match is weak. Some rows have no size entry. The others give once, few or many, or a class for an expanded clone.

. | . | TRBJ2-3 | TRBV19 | CASSISGGPTDTQYF | TGTGCCAGTAGTATAAGTGGGGGGCCTACAGATACGCAGTATTTT
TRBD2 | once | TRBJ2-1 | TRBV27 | CASSIGTSGAYNEQFF | TGTGCCAGCAGTATCGGGACTAGCGGAGCCTACAATGAGCAGTTCTTC
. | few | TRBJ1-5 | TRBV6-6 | CASSQSDSNQPQHF | TGTGCCAGCAGCCAATCCGATAGCAATCAGCCCCAGCATTTT
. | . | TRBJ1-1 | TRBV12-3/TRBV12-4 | CASSPTGIGAFF | TGTGCCAGCAGTCCTACAGGGATTGGCGCTTTCTTT
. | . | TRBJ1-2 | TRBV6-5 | CASSWAGVTGGYTF | TGTGCCAGCAGTTGGGCTGGGGTGACGGGGGGCTACACCTTC
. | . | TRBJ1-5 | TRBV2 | CASSEVGRRREPQHF | TGTGCCAGCAGTGAAGTGGGGAGGAGGCGGGAGCCCCAGCATTTT
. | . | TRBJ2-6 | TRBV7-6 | CASSKVGAGLGANVLTF | TGTGCCAGCAGCAAAGTGGGGGCAGGCCTAGGGGCCAACGTCCTGACTTTC
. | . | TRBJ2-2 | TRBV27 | CASRTVPQTGELFF | TGTGCCAGCAGGACAGTCCCCCAGACCGGGGAGCTGTTTTTT
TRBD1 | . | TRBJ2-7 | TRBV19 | CASSIQGQGSYEQYF | TGTGCCAGTAGTATTCAGGGACAGGGTTCCTACGAGCAGTACTTC
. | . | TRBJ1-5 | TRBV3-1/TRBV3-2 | CASSPAGGNQPQHF | TGTGCCAGCAGCCCGGCGGGAGGCAATCAGCCCCAGCATTTT
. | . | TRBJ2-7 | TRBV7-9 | CASSLTVYEQYF | TGTGCCAGCAGCCTCACAGTCTACGAGCAGTACTTC
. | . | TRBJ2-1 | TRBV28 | CASSFGRVLHNEQFF | TGTGCCAGCAGTTTTGGGCGAGTCCTCCACAATGAGCAGTTCTTC
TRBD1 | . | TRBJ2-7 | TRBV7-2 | CASSATGGGGDEQYF | TGTGCCAGCAGCGCCACAGGGGGAGGCGGGGACGAGCAGTACTTC
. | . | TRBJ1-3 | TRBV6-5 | CASSYSASGGNTIYF | TGTGCCAGCAGTTACTCGGCCTCCGGGGGAAACACCATATATTTT
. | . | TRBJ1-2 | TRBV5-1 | CASSVRTDAKYGYTF | TGCGCCAGCAGCGTCCGGACGGATGCAAAGTATGGCTACACCTTC
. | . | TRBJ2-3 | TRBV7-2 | CASSLRALSTDTQYF | TGTGCCAGCAGCTTAAGGGCCCTGAGCACAGATACGCAGTATTTT
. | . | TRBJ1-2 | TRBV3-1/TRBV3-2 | CASSQVAWDGYTF | TGTGCCAGCAGCCAAGTGGCGTGGGATGGCTACACCTTC
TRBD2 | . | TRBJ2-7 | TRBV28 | CASSSGLAGVFGSLGLEQYF | TGTGCCAGCAGTTCCGGACTAGCGGGAGTCTTTGGGTCTTTAGGCCTCGAGCAGTACTTC
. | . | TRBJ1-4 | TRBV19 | CASSIANRKELFF | TGTGCCAGTAGTATAGCGAACCGGAAGGAACTGTTTTTT
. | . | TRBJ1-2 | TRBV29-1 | CSVRTLTTSYTF | TGCAGCGTTCGGACCTTAACGACAAGCTACACCTTC
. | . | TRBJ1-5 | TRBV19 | CASSIGWEVQPQHF | TGTGCCAGTAGTATAGGGTGGGAGGTCCAGCCCCAGCATTTT
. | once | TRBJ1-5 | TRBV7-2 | CASSLGPTEQPQHF | TGTGCCAGCAGCTTAGGACCGACAGAGCAGCCCCAGCATTTT
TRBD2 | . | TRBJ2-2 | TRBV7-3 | CASSPKRDGELFF | TGTGCCAGCAGCCCCAAGCGGGACGGGGAGCTGTTTTTT
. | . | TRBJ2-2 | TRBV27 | CASSLLSRVGTGELFF | TGTGCCAGCAGTTTATTGTCCAGGGTGGGCACCGGGGAGCTGTTTTTT
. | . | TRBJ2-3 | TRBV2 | CASSSSPGGLDTQYF | .
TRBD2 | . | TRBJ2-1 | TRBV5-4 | CASSFGHLAGAVPYNEQFF | TGTGCCAGCAGCTTTGGCCATCTAGCGGGAGCCGTGCCTTACAATGAGCAGTTCTTC
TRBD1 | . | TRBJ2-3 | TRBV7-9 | CASSLGQGTDTQYF | TGTGCCAGCAGCTTGGGACAGGGGACAGATACGCAGTATTTT
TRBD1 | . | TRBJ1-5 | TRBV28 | CASSPGQGGYSNQPQHF | TGTGCCAGCAGTCCTGGACAGGGGGGATATAGCAATCAGCCCCAGCATTTT
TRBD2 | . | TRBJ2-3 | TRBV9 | CASSVVASGARGTQYF | TGTGCCAGCAGCGTAGTGGCTAGCGGGGCAAGGGGTACGCAGTATTTT